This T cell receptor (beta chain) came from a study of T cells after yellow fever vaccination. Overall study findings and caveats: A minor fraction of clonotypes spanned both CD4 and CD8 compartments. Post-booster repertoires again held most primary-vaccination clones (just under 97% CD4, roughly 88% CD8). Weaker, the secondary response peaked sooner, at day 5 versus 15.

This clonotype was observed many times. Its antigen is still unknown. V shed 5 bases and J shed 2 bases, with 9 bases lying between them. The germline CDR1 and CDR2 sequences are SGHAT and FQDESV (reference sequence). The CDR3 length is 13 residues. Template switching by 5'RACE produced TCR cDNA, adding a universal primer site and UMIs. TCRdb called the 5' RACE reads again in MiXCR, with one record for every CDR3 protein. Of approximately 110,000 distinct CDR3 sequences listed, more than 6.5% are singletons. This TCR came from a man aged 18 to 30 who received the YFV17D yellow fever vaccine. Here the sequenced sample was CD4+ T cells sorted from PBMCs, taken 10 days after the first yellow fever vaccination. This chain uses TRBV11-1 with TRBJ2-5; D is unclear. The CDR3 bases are TGTGCCAGCAGCCCCAGAGAACAAGAGACCCAGTACTTC. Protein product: CASSPREQETQYF.